A single sample gave rise to the 6 T cell receptor beta chains below, sequenced in a study of shared clonotypes between healthy human individuals. Libraries were prepared by immunoSEQ multiplex PCR; TCRdb keeps only in-frame clonotypes and omits some of them. The sample has over a million clones, 70% to 80% seen once. The sequenced sample consisted of memory CD4+ T cells from PBMCs. The subset denotes: CD45RA-negative fraction. Receptors originate from a man aged 18 to 30 in good health. Some clones in this sample may be carry-over from other donors' samples.

This chain links TRBV7-2 with TRBJ2-3, with 8 bases matching TRBD2. This CDR3 region has 17 residues. V gave up 2 bases and J gave up 5 bases; unmatched junction bases: 12. Per germline, CDR1 SGHTA and CDR2 FQGNSA. CDR3 in DNA: TGTGCCAGCAGCTTATTGGGATCAGCGGGAGTTTTAGATACGCAGTATTTT. Translated: CASSLLGSAGVLDTQYF.

The rearrangement uses TRBV29-1 and TRBJ2-3; TRBD1 might be the D (5 bases). Germline CDR1 and CDR2: SQVTM and ANQGSEA. V shed 0 bases and J shed 15 bases, with 16 bases lying between them. The CDR3 is made up of 12 amino acids. CDR3 residues: CSVEEGARADYF. The CDR3, as DNA: TGCAGCGTTGAAGAAGGGGCTAGGGCGGATTATTTT.

The CDR3 sequence: CASRWRGNTGELFF. CDR3 bases: TGTGCCAGCAGGTGGAGGGGGAACACCGGGGAGCTGTTTTTT. The chain recombines TRBV6-5 with TRBJ2-2; D is possibly TRBD2 (6 bases). The length of the CDR3 is 14 residues. Trimming removed 6 bases from V and 1 base from J, with 9 bases in between. In germline, CDR1 is MNHEY, CDR2 SVGAGI.

The chain combines TRBV2 with TRBJ1-5, with 7 nucleotides matching TRBD1. Trimming at V came to 3 bases and at J to 2 bases, leaving 4 bases not matched to a gene. Per germline, CDR1 SNHLY and CDR2 FYNNEI. This CDR3 comprises 15 residues. For the CDR3, the DNA is TGTGCCAGCAGTGAGGGCAGGGGGGGCAATCAGCCCCAGCATTTT. This codes for CASSEGRGGNQPQHF.

The chain is built from TRBV28 and TRBJ1-1, with 7 bases fitting TRBD1. V lost 8 bases to trimming and J lost 0 bases; unmatched junction nucleotides: 3. Germline V gives CDR1 MDHEN, CDR2 SYDVKM. The CDR3 totals 13 residues. For the CDR3, the DNA is TGTGCCAGCGGGGACAGAGTGAACACTGAAGCTTTCTTT. This codes for CASGDRVNTEAFF.

V and J are TRBV29-1 and TRBJ2-7; D might be TRBD1 or TRBD2, each matching 5 bases. CDR1 and CDR2 from the germline V gene are SQVTM and ANQGSEA. The CDR3 consists of 14 residues. The V and J ends lost 2 bases and 0 bases respectively, with 11 bases between them. CDR3 sequence: CSVEPERGSYEQYF. The CDR3 nucleotides read TGCAGCGTTGAACCCGAGAGGGGCTCCTACGAGCAGTACTTC.